This is a list of T cell receptor beta chains from one sample in a study of blood T cell repertoires in COVID-19. Using immunoSEQ multiplex PCR, the repertoire was profiled, and TCRdb retains in-frame clones only, with some absent. The sample holds some 170,000 clones; around 84% are singletons and the top ten take 15% to 20%. The specimen sequenced was peripheral blood. All receptors derive from a woman of 80 years or more with acute or convalescent COVID-19. CDR3s include the opening cysteine and the closing phenylalanine or tryptophan. The order of the fields is J gene, D gene, clone size, V gene, CDR3 protein, CDR3 DNA. D genes are given only for firm matches. The size field is filled for only some rows; it gives once, few, many or a size class.

J gene: TRBJ2-2; D gene: -; clone size: -; V gene: TRBV6-2/TRBV6-3; CDR3 protein: CASSYARLRSGELFF; CDR3 DNA: TGTGCCAGCAGTTACGCACGTCTCCGGTCCGGGGAGCTGTTTTTT
J gene: TRBJ1-5; D gene: TRBD1; clone size: -; V gene: TRBV11-2; CDR3 protein: CASSPGGSNQPQHF; CDR3 DNA: TGTGCCAGCAGCCCAGGGGGCAGCAATCAGCCCCAGCATTTT
J gene: TRBJ1-1; D gene: -; clone size: -; V gene: TRBV15; CDR3 protein: CATSREKGSNTEAFF; CDR3 DNA: TGTGCCACCAGCAGAGAGAAAGGGAGTAACACTGAAGCTTTCTTT
J gene: TRBJ1-4; D gene: TRBD1; clone size: few; V gene: TRBV6-1; CDR3 protein: CASSGWAQGAGEKLFF; CDR3 DNA: TGTGCCAGCAGTGGATGGGCCCAGGGGGCAGGAGAAAAACTGTTTTTT
J gene: TRBJ1-5; D gene: -; clone size: -; V gene: TRBV4-2; CDR3 protein: CASSQVSEGPQHF; CDR3 DNA: TGTGCCAGCAGCCAAGTAAGCGAGGGGCCCCAGCATTTT
J gene: TRBJ2-7; D gene: TRBD2; clone size: -; V gene: TRBV10-3; CDR3 protein: CAISEPKLAGDTYEQYF; CDR3 DNA: TGTGCCATCAGTGAGCCCAAGCTAGCGGGAGACACCTACGAGCAGTACTTC
J gene: TRBJ2-7; D gene: TRBD1; clone size: -; V gene: TRBV4-3; CDR3 protein: CASSQDSPGTGGYEQYF; CDR3 DNA: TGCGCCAGCAGCCAAGATAGCCCTGGGACAGGGGGCTACGAGCAGTACTTC
J gene: TRBJ2-3; D gene: -; clone size: -; V gene: TRBV2; CDR3 protein: CASRPLPDGGDTQYF; CDR3 DNA: TGTGCAAGTCGACCCCTACCAGATGGCGGGGATACGCAGTATTTT
J gene: TRBJ2-1; D gene: TRBD2; clone size: few; V gene: TRBV4-2; CDR3 protein: CASSQDRTSGQQFF; CDR3 DNA: TGTGCCAGCAGCCAAGATCGGACTAGCGGGCAGCAGTTCTTC
J gene: TRBJ2-1; D gene: -; clone size: -; V gene: TRBV5-1; CDR3 protein: CASSFGTGLFYNEQFF; CDR3 DNA: TGCGCCAGCAGCTTCGGTACGGGACTTTTCTACAATGAGCAGTTCTTC
J gene: TRBJ2-2; D gene: TRBD2; clone size: -; V gene: TRBV6-2/TRBV6-3; CDR3 protein: CASSPGLAGGGELFF; CDR3 DNA: TGTGCCAGCAGTCCGGGACTAGCGGGAGGAGGGGAGCTGTTTTTT
J gene: TRBJ2-1; D gene: TRBD2; clone size: -; V gene: TRBV2; CDR3 protein: CASSLLAGRNEQFF; CDR3 DNA: TGTGCCAGCAGTTTACTAGCGGGCCGGAATGAGCAGTTCTTC
J gene: TRBJ2-1; D gene: TRBD1; clone size: -; V gene: TRBV6-6; CDR3 protein: CASSTPQGAIYNEQFF; CDR3 DNA: TGTGCCAGCAGCACACCACAGGGGGCTATCTACAATGAGCAGTTCTTC
J gene: TRBJ2-3; D gene: -; clone size: few; V gene: TRBV4-3; CDR3 protein: CASSQEVGRTDTQYF; CDR3 DNA: TGCGCCAGCAGCCAAGAGGTGGGGAGGACAGATACGCAGTATTTT
J gene: TRBJ2-3; D gene: -; clone size: -; V gene: TRBV29-1; CDR3 protein: CSVDSRSTLTGTQYF; CDR3 DNA: TGCAGCGTTGATAGTCGGAGTACCCTAACGGGTACGCAGTATTTT
J gene: TRBJ2-7; D gene: -; clone size: -; V gene: TRBV5-6; CDR3 protein: CASSYTNYEQYF; CDR3 DNA: TGTGCCAGCAGCTACACAAACTACGAGCAGTACTTC
J gene: TRBJ1-2; D gene: TRBD1; clone size: -; V gene: TRBV4-1; CDR3 protein: CASSQTGQYGYTF; CDR3 DNA: TGCGCCAGCAGCCAGACGGGACAGTATGGCTACACCTTC